The clone carrying this T cell receptor (beta chain) was seen at least ten times. The sample comes from a study of T cells in Graves' hyperthyroidism and ophthalmopathy. Germline V gene data show CDR1 as MDHEN and CDR2 as SYDVKM. The CDR3 spans 12 residues. V lost 3 bases, J lost 4 bases, and 6 bases lay in between. Amplified TCR beta CDR3 regions came from RNA transcripts. TCR CDR3 regions were first amplified by RT-PCR with HTBI primers. In TCRdb, the multiplex PCR reads were re-called with MiXCR into one record per CDR3 protein. The data contain tens of thousands of distinct CDR3 sequences, less than 60% of them seen just once; the ten biggest clones take up about a tenth.

What was sequenced was blood. The receptor comes from a woman aged 45-65 years with Graves' ophthalmopathy. This chain connects TRBV28 to TRBJ2-5; D remains unclear. CDR3 DNA: TGTGCCAGCAGTTTCTATGGAGAGACCCAGTACTTC. It encodes CASSFYGETQYF.